This is a list of T cell receptor beta chains from one sample in a study of blood T cell repertoires in COVID-19. This table comes from immunoSEQ multiplex PCR, and its TCRdb copy is limited to in-frame clones, with some not included. Counted here are approximately 71,000 clones, over 65% occurring once; the ten biggest clones make up 23%. The specimen was peripheral blood. The origin of the receptors is a human donor in a cohort sampled during active COVID-19. CDR3s include the opening cysteine and the closing phenylalanine or tryptophan. D genes are given only for firm matches. Clone size is stated in some rows and not others, as once, few, many or a class when expanded.

-	TRBV4-1	-	15	TRBJ1-5	CASSQDRDRYQPQHF	TGCGCCAGCAGCCAAGATCGAGACAGATATCAGCCCCAGCATTTT
TRBD1	TRBV9	few	16	TRBJ2-3	CASSAGTAPSTDTQYF	TGTGCCAGCAGCGCGGGGACAGCCCCCTCCACAGATACGCAGTATTTT
-	TRBV12-3/TRBV12-4	-	13	TRBJ2-2	CASSFSGTGELFF	TGTGCCAGCAGTTTTTCCGGGACCGGGGAGCTGTTTTTT
-	TRBV6-1	-	18	TRBJ1-1	CASSEAGWVAGANTEAFF	TGTGCCAGCAGTGAAGCGGGCTGGGTGGCAGGGGCGAACACTGAAGCTTTCTTT
-	TRBV28	-	12	TRBJ2-3	CATEGVADTQYF	TGTGCCACCGAGGGTGTCGCAGATACGCAGTATTTT
-	TRBV21-1	once	23	TRBJ2-4	CASSNTDYPQGTNVGGTKNIQYF	TGTGCCAGCAGCAACACGGATTACCCACAGGGTACAAATGTGGGGGGGACCAAAAACATTCAGTACTTC
-	TRBV2	few	15	TRBJ1-1	CASSEARFGKVEAFF	TGTGCCAGCAGTGAAGCGAGGTTCGGGAAAGTTGAAGCTTTCTTT
-	TRBV28	-	14	TRBJ1-2	CASSLLDTVLGYTF	TGTGCCAGCAGTTTACTTGACACTGTTTTGGGCTACACCTTC
-	TRBV2	-	15	TRBJ1-5	CASSEMAGIGQPQHF	TGTGCCAGCAGTGAAATGGCGGGTATTGGCCAGCCCCAGCATTTT
-	TRBV21-1	-	20	TRBJ1-4	CASSKVDDRDGTYLNEKLFF	TGTGCCAGCAGCAAAGTCGATGACAGGGACGGAACTTATCTTAATGAAAAACTGTTTTTT
TRBD1	TRBV6-2/TRBV6-3	once	16	TRBJ2-5	CASSYFGQGGQETQYF	TGTGCCAGCAGTTACTTCGGACAGGGGGGACAAGAGACCCAGTACTTC
TRBD1	TRBV6-5	-	15	TRBJ1-2	CASRTGGVGDYGYTF	TGTGCCAGCAGAACAGGGGGCGTCGGGGACTATGGCTACACCTTC
-	TRBV12-3/TRBV12-4	-	11	TRBJ1-3	CASSFVDTIYF	TGTGCCAGCAGTTTCGTAGACACCATATATTTT
-	TRBV2	-	11	TRBJ2-1	CASMRLEEQFF	TGTGCCAGCATGAGGTTGGAAGAACAGTTCTTC
TRBD1	TRBV7-7	-	16	TRBJ2-5	CASSLAGTGGQETQYF	TGTGCTAGCAGCTTAGCGGGGACAGGGGGACAAGAGACCCAGTACTTC
TRBD1	TRBV19	once	15	TRBJ2-7	CATTQDGTGTYEQYF	TGTGCCACCACACAAGACGGGACAGGGACCTACGAGCAGTACTTC
-	TRBV4-1	-	16	TRBJ2-5	CASSQRSSSLEETQYF	TGCGCCAGCAGCCAAAGAAGTAGCAGCCTAGAAGAGACCCAGTACTTC
-	TRBV29-1	-	12	TRBJ2-1	CSGGRGNNEQFF	TGCAGCGGAGGAAGGGGGAACAATGAGCAGTTCTTC
TRBD2	TRBV7-6	-	14	TRBJ2-3	CASSLAGGTDTQYF	TGTGCCAGCAGCTTAGCGGGGGGGACAGATACGCAGTATTTT
-	TRBV28	-	13	TRBJ1-2	CASSLTENYGYTF	TGTGCCAGCAGTTTGACGGAGAACTATGGCTACACCTTC